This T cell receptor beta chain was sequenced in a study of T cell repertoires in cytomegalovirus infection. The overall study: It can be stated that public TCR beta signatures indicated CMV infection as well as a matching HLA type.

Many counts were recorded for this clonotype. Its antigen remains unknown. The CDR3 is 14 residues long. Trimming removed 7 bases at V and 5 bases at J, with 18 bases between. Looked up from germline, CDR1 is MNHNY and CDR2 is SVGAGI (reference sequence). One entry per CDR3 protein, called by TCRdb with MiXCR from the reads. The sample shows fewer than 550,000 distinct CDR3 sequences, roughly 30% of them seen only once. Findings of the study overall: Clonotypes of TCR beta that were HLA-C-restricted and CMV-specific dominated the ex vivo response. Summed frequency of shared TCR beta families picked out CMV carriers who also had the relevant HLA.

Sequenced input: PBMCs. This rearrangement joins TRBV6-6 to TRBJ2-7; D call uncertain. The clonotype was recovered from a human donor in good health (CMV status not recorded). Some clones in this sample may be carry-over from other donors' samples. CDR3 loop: CASNDRLESHEQYF. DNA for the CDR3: TGTGCCAGCAACGACCGGCTAGAGTCTCACGAGCAGTACTTC.